Listed below are T cell receptor beta chains from one sample, sequenced in a study of cytomegalovirus exposure and HLA in healthy donors. The table came from immunoSEQ multiplex PCR; TCRdb's copy has only in-frame clones and leaves some out. Of 95,000 to 150,000 clones listed, 65% to 80% were seen once; the top ten hold 3.5% to 4.5%. The sequenced material came from PBMCs. The source of these receptors is a human donor in good health. Both conserved end residues are part of each CDR3. Each record gives: J gene, D gene, clone size, V gene, CDR3 DNA, CDR3 protein. The D gene is left open where the match is weak. Clone size, where shown, is once, few, many, or a class for clones that have expanded.

j_gene: TRBJ2-1; d_gene: NA; abundance: NA; v_gene: TRBV5-1; CDR3nt: TGCGCCAGCCGTCTCACGGGAGCGGGTAATGAGCAGTTCTTC; CDR3aa: CASRLTGAGNEQFF
j_gene: TRBJ1-1; d_gene: TRBD1; abundance: once; v_gene: TRBV6-5; CDR3nt: TGTGCCAGCACCGTCGGACAGGGGAGAACTGAAGCTTTCTTT; CDR3aa: CASTVGQGRTEAFF
j_gene: TRBJ2-7; d_gene: NA; abundance: NA; v_gene: TRBV6-5; CDR3nt: TGTGCCAGCAGTCAACTACAGGGTAGCGAGCAGTACTTC; CDR3aa: CASSQLQGSEQYF
j_gene: TRBJ1-4; d_gene: NA; abundance: NA; v_gene: TRBV11-2; CDR3nt: TGTGCCAGCAGCTCCGGGGAAAAACTGTTTTTT; CDR3aa: CASSSGEKLFF
j_gene: TRBJ1-5; d_gene: NA; abundance: once; v_gene: TRBV10-3; CDR3nt: TGTGCCATCAGTGAGTCAAACGCTATGGGCAATCAGCCCCAGCATTTT; CDR3aa: CAISESNAMGNQPQHF
j_gene: TRBJ2-1; d_gene: TRBD1; abundance: NA; v_gene: TRBV2; CDR3nt: TGTGCCACCTCTGGACAGGGGGCGTACGGGCAGTTCTTC; CDR3aa: CATSGQGAYGQFF
j_gene: TRBJ2-3; d_gene: TRBD1; abundance: NA; v_gene: TRBV6-5; CDR3nt: TGTGCCAGCGGCGAGACAGGGGGGACAGATACGCAGTATTTT; CDR3aa: CASGETGGTDTQYF
j_gene: TRBJ2-7; d_gene: TRBD2; abundance: NA; v_gene: TRBV6-1; CDR3nt: TGTGCCAGCAGGGGACTAGCGGGAGGGCGGGACGAGCAGTACTTC; CDR3aa: CASRGLAGGRDEQYF
j_gene: TRBJ2-1; d_gene: TRBD2; abundance: NA; v_gene: TRBV6-1; CDR3nt: TGTGCCAGCAGGATAGCGGGAGGTGACAATGAGCAGTTCTTC; CDR3aa: CASRIAGGDNEQFF
j_gene: TRBJ2-3; d_gene: TRBD1; abundance: NA; v_gene: TRBV19; CDR3nt: TGTGCCAGTAGGGTTATCGGGACAGGTTCTCGCACAGATACGCAGTATTTT; CDR3aa: CASRVIGTGSRTDTQYF
j_gene: TRBJ2-3; d_gene: TRBD2; abundance: NA; v_gene: TRBV15; CDR3nt: TGTGCCACCAGCAGAGCCCTAGCGGGAGCGACAGATACGCAGTATTTT; CDR3aa: CATSRALAGATDTQYF
j_gene: TRBJ1-1; d_gene: NA; abundance: NA; v_gene: TRBV15; CDR3nt: TGTGCCACCAGCAGAGATACAGGGAGTCGGGCTTTCTTT; CDR3aa: CATSRDTGSRAFF
j_gene: TRBJ1-2; d_gene: NA; abundance: NA; v_gene: TRBV21-1; CDR3nt: TGTGCCAGCAGACGGACAGGGAAGGACTATGGCTACACCTTC; CDR3aa: CASRRTGKDYGYTF
j_gene: TRBJ2-1; d_gene: TRBD2; abundance: NA; v_gene: TRBV6-1; CDR3nt: TGTGCCAGCAGTGTTAGCGGGAGCTTCGATGAGCAGTTCTTC; CDR3aa: CASSVSGSFDEQFF
j_gene: TRBJ1-5; d_gene: TRBD1; abundance: NA; v_gene: TRBV28; CDR3nt: TGTGCCAGCAGCCCCCTGGGACGGACAGGGGGCGCCGCGAAGGGGCAGCCCCAGCATTTT; CDR3aa: CASSPLGRTGGAAKGQPQHF
j_gene: TRBJ1-6; d_gene: TRBD1; abundance: NA; v_gene: TRBV5-1; CDR3nt: TGCGCCAGCAGCTTGGTGACAGGGGCCAATTCACCCCTCCACTTT; CDR3aa: CASSLVTGANSPLHF
j_gene: TRBJ2-3; d_gene: TRBD2; abundance: NA; v_gene: TRBV18; CDR3nt: TGTGCCAGCTCACCAACTAGCGGGACTAGCACAGATACGCAGTATTTT; CDR3aa: CASSPTSGTSTDTQYF
j_gene: TRBJ2-6; d_gene: NA; abundance: NA; v_gene: TRBV7-8; CDR3nt: TGTGCCAGCAGCTTTCGGTCCAAGGGACTTTCTGGGGCCAACGTCCTGACTTTC; CDR3aa: CASSFRSKGLSGANVLTF
j_gene: TRBJ2-4; d_gene: NA; abundance: NA; v_gene: TRBV6-1; CDR3nt: TGTGCCAGCAGCCAAAACTTTGGTAGCCAAAACATTCAGTACTTC; CDR3aa: CASSQNFGSQNIQYF
j_gene: TRBJ2-7; d_gene: NA; abundance: NA; v_gene: TRBV2; CDR3nt: TGTGCCAGCAGAACTGACAGAGCTTCCTACGAGCAGTACTTC; CDR3aa: CASRTDRASYEQYF
j_gene: TRBJ1-1; d_gene: TRBD1; abundance: NA; v_gene: TRBV5-1; CDR3nt: TGCGCCAGCAGCTTGCAGGGGGCCCCCACTGAAGCTTTCTTT; CDR3aa: CASSLQGAPTEAFF
j_gene: TRBJ1-4; d_gene: NA; abundance: few; v_gene: TRBV2; CDR3nt: TGTGCCAGCAGTCCCCTAGGGGCGGCTAATGAAAAACTGTTTTTT; CDR3aa: CASSPLGAANEKLFF
j_gene: TRBJ2-3; d_gene: NA; abundance: NA; v_gene: TRBV14; CDR3nt: TGTGCCAGCAGCCCGTCCGGAGCGGTACGCACAGATACGCAGTATTTT; CDR3aa: CASSPSGAVRTDTQYF
j_gene: TRBJ2-1; d_gene: TRBD1; abundance: NA; v_gene: TRBV18; CDR3nt: TGTGCCAGCTCACTCAATAAGGGGGCGGTTGAGCAGTTCTTC; CDR3aa: CASSLNKGAVEQFF
j_gene: TRBJ2-3; d_gene: NA; abundance: few; v_gene: TRBV9; CDR3nt: TGTGCCAGCAGCCCCGAAGGGGCCGATACGCAGTATTTT; CDR3aa: CASSPEGADTQYF
j_gene: TRBJ2-1; d_gene: TRBD2; abundance: few; v_gene: TRBV7-2; CDR3nt: TGTGCCAGCAGCTCGGGACTAGCGACCCCCAATGAGCAGTTCTTC; CDR3aa: CASSSGLATPNEQFF
j_gene: TRBJ2-3; d_gene: TRBD1; abundance: NA; v_gene: TRBV30; CDR3nt: TGTGCCTGGAGTGTATTAGGACAGGGGCCCGCAGATACGCAGTATTTT; CDR3aa: CAWSVLGQGPADTQYF
j_gene: TRBJ2-2; d_gene: TRBD1; abundance: few; v_gene: TRBV18; CDR3nt: TGTGCCAGCTCACTTTCCGGGACAGGGAACACCGGGGAGCTGTTTTTT; CDR3aa: CASSLSGTGNTGELFF
j_gene: TRBJ1-3; d_gene: TRBD1; abundance: NA; v_gene: TRBV30; CDR3nt: TGTGCCTGGAGCAGGGGGCTGGACGCTGGAAACACCATATATTTT; CDR3aa: CAWSRGLDAGNTIYF
j_gene: TRBJ1-6; d_gene: TRBD1; abundance: NA; v_gene: TRBV6-1; CDR3nt: TGTGCCAGCAGAGGACAGGGGGCGATACCCCTCCACTTT; CDR3aa: CASRGQGAIPLHF
j_gene: TRBJ2-2; d_gene: NA; abundance: NA; v_gene: TRBV6-5; CDR3nt: TGTGCCAGCAGTGCGGGACGGAACACCGGGGAGCTGTTTTTT; CDR3aa: CASSAGRNTGELFF
j_gene: TRBJ2-1; d_gene: TRBD1; abundance: NA; v_gene: TRBV28; CDR3nt: TGTGCCAGCAGTTTACCGGACAGGGGGGGGGATGAGCAGTTCTTC; CDR3aa: CASSLPDRGGDEQFF
j_gene: TRBJ2-1; d_gene: TRBD2; abundance: NA; v_gene: TRBV27; CDR3nt: TGTGCCAGCAGTTTTGTTGGCGGGAGCATCACCTACAATGAGCAGTTCTTC; CDR3aa: CASSFVGGSITYNEQFF
j_gene: TRBJ2-1; d_gene: TRBD2; abundance: NA; v_gene: TRBV5-1; CDR3nt: TGCGCCAGCAGCTCCCTTAGCGGGTCCTACAATGAGCAGTTCTTC; CDR3aa: CASSSLSGSYNEQFF
j_gene: TRBJ1-5; d_gene: NA; abundance: NA; v_gene: TRBV27; CDR3nt: TGTGCCAGCAGCCCGGCAGGGAATCAGCCCCAGCATTTT; CDR3aa: CASSPAGNQPQHF
j_gene: TRBJ2-7; d_gene: TRBD1; abundance: NA; v_gene: TRBV12-5; CDR3nt: TGTGCTAGTGCCCTGGGCTCGGGACAGTCCTCCTACGAGCAGTACTTC; CDR3aa: CASALGSGQSSYEQYF
j_gene: TRBJ2-3; d_gene: TRBD1; abundance: NA; v_gene: TRBV6-6; CDR3nt: TGTGCCAGCAGTTACTCAAGACAGGGACAAGCAGATACGCAGTATTTT; CDR3aa: CASSYSRQGQADTQYF
j_gene: TRBJ2-7; d_gene: TRBD2; abundance: NA; v_gene: TRBV27; CDR3nt: TGTGCCAGCAGTCCATGGCCTAGCGGGACAGTCGAGCAGTACTTC; CDR3aa: CASSPWPSGTVEQYF
j_gene: TRBJ2-1; d_gene: NA; abundance: NA; v_gene: TRBV11-2; CDR3nt: TGTGCCAGCAGCTATACCGGGGGTCTATTTGGAGGTGAGCAGTTCTTC; CDR3aa: CASSYTGGLFGGEQFF
j_gene: TRBJ2-3; d_gene: TRBD2; abundance: NA; v_gene: TRBV6-5; CDR3nt: TGTGCCACCGTGGATGCGGGAGCGGGCACAGATACGCAGTATTTT; CDR3aa: CATVDAGAGTDTQYF
j_gene: TRBJ2-7; d_gene: NA; abundance: once; v_gene: TRBV29-1; CDR3nt: TGCAGCGTTGAAAAGGACACCACCTACGAGCAGTACTTC; CDR3aa: CSVEKDTTYEQYF